This T cell receptor beta chain was recorded in a study of identifying expanded T cells in peripheral blood. Study-wide points: Across healthy donors, higher total template counts meant significantly greater approximately two-week count variance.

Assay: immunoSEQ multiplex PCR; the TCRdb copy retains only in-frame clones and omits some. The top ten hold 3% to 4% of the sample, which has 100,000 to 150,000 clones, around four fifths seen once. The CDR3 has 15 amino acids. V was pared by 1 base and J by 5 bases, with 16 bases between. Germline V gene sequence: CDR1 SGHRS, CDR2 YFSETQ. This clone was counted a few times. Its target is not known. Sequencing was performed on blood. The rearrangement uses TRBV5-1 and TRBJ2-7; maybe TRBD2 (7 bases). This receptor was obtained from a person aged 18-69 years in good health. The CDR3 sequence is CASSLMSGGGDEQYF. In nucleotides, the CDR3 is TGCGCCAGCAGCTTGATGTCGGGGGGCGGGGACGAGCAGTACTTC.